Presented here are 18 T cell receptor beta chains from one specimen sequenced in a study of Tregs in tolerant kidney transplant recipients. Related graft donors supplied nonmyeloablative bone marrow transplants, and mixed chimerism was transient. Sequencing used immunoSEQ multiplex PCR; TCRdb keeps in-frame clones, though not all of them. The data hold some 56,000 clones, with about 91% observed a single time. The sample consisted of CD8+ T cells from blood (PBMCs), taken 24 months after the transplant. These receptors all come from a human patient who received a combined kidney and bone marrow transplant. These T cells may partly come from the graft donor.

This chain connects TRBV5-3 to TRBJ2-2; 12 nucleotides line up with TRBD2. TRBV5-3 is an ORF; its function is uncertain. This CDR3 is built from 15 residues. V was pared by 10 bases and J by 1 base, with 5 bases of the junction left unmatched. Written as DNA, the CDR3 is TGTGCCGGACAGACTAGCGGGGGGAACACCGGGGAGCTGTTTTTT. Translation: CAGQTSGGNTGELFF.

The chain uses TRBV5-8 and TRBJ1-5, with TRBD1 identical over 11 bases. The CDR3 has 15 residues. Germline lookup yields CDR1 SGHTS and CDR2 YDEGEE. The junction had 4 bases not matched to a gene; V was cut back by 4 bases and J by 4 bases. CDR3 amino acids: CASSQDRGRNQPQHF. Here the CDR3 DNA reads TGTGCCAGCAGCCAGGACAGGGGGCGAAATCAGCCCCAGCATTTT.

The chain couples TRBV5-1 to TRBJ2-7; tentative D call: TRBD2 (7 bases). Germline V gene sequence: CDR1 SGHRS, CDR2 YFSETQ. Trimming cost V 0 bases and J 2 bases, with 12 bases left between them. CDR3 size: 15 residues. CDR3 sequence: CASSLVGGLPYEQYF. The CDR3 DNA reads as TGCGCCAGCAGCTTGGTGGGGGGGCTCCCCTACGAGCAGTACTTC. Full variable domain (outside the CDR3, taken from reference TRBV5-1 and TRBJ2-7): KAGVTQTPRYLIKTRGQQVTLSCSPISGHRSVSWYQQTPGQGLQFLFEYFSETQRNKGNFPGRFSGRQFSNSRSEMNVSTLELGDSALYLCASSLVGGLPYEQYFGPGTRLTVT.

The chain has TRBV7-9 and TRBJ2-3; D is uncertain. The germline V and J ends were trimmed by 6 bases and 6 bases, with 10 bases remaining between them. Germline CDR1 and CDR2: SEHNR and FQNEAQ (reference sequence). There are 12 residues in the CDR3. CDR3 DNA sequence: TGTGCCAGCAGTCCTCAGTGGGATACGCAGTATTTT. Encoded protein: CASSPQWDTQYF.

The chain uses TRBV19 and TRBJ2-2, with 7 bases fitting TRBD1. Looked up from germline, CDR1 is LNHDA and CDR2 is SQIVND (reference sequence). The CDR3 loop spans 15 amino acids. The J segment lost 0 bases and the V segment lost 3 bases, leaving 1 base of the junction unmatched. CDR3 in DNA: TGTGCCAGTAGTATTGGGACAGCGAACACCGGGGAGCTGTTTTTT. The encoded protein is CASSIGTANTGELFF.

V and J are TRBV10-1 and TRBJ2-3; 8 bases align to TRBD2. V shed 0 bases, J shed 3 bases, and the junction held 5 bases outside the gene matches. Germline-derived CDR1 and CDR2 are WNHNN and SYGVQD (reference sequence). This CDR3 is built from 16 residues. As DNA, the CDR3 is TGCGCCAGCAGTGAGTCCCGGTTAGCGGGGACAGATACGCAGTATTTT. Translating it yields CASSESRLAGTDTQYF.

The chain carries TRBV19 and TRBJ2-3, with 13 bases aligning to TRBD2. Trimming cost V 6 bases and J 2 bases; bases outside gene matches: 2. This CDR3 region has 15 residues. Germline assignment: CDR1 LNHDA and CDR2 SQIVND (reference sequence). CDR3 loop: CASSGTSGITDTQYF. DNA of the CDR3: TGTGCCAGTAGCGGGACTAGCGGGATCACAGATACGCAGTATTTT.

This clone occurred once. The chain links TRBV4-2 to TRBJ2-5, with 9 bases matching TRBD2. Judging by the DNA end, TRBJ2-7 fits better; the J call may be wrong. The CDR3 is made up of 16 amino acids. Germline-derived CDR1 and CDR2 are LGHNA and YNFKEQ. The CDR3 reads CASSQLGPSGTYEQYF. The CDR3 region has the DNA TGTGCCAGCAGCCAACTTGGACCTAGCGGGACCTACGAGCAGTACTTC.

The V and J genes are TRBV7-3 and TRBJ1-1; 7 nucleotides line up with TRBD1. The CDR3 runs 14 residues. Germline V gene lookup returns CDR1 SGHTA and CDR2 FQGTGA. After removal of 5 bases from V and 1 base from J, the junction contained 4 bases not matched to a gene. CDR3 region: CASSQGQANTEAFF. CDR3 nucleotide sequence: TGTGCCAGCAGCCAAGGACAGGCGAACACTGAAGCTTTCTTT.

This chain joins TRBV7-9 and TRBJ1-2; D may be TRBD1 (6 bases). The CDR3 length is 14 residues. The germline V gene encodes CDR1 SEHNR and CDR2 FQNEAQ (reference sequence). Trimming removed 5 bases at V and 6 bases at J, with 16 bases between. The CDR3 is CASSPGGQAHGYTF. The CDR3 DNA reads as TGTGCCAGCAGCCCGGGGGGGCAGGCTCATGGCTACACCTTC.

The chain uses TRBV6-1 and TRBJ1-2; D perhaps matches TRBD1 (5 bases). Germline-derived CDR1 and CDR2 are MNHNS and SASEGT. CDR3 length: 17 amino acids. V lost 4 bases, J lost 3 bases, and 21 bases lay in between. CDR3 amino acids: CASSVLKGRGYYYGYTF. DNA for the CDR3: TGTGCCAGCAGTGTACTGAAGGGGAGGGGTTACTACTATGGCTACACCTTC.

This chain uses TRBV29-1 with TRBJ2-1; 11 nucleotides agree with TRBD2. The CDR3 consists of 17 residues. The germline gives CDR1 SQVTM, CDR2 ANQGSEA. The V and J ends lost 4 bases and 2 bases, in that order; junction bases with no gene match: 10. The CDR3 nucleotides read TGCAGCGTTGGGGCTAGCGGGGGGCTGGGACCCTACAATGAGCAGTTCTTC. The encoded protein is CSVGASGGLGPYNEQFF.

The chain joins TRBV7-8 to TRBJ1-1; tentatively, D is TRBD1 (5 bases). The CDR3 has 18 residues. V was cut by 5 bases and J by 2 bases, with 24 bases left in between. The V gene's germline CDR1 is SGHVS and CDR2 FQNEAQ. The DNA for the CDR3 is TGTGCCAGCAGCCCCCCAGGGTGGGCAGGGAACACCAACACTGAAGCTTTCTTT. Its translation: CASSPPGWAGNTNTEAFF.

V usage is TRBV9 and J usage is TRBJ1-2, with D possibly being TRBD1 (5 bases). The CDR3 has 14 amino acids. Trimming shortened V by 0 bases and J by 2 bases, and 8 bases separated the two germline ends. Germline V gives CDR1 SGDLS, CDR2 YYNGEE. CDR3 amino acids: CASSVGTKNYGYTF. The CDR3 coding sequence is TGTGCCAGCAGCGTAGGGACAAAGAACTATGGCTACACCTTC.

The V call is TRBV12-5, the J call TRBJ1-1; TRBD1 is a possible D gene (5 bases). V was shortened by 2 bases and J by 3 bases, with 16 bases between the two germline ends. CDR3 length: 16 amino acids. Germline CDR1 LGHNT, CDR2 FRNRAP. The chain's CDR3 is CASGLYLLRGYTEAFF. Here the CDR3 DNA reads TGTGCTAGTGGTTTGTACCTCCTTAGGGGTTACACTGAAGCTTTCTTT.

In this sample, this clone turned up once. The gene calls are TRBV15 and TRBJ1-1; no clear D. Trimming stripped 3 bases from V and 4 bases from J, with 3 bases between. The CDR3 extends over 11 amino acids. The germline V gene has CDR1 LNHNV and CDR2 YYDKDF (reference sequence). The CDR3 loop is CATSSLTEAFF. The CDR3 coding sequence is TGTGCCACCAGCAGCCTCACTGAAGCTTTCTTT. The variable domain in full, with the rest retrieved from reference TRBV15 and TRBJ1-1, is DAMVIQNPRYQVTQFGKPVTLSCSQTLNHNVMYWYQQKSSQAPKLLFHYYDKDFNNEADTPDNFQSRRPNTSFCFLDIRSPGLGDTAMYLCATSSLTEAFFGQGTRLTVV.

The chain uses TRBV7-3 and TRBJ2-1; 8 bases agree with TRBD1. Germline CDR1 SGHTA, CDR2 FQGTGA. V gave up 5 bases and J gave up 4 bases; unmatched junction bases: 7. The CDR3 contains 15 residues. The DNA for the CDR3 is TGTGCCAGCAGCCCAGCAGGGGGCGTTTACAATGAGCAGTTCTTC. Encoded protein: CASSPAGGVYNEQFF.

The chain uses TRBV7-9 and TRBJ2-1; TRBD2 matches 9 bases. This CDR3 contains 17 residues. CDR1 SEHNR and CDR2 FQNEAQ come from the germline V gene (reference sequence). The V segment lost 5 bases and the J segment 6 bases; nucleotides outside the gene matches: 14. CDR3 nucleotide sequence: TGTGCCAGCAGCCCCCCAGGGGCGGGAGGGGTACGCAATGAGCAGTTCTTC. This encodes CASSPPGAGGVRNEQFF.